The 10 T cell receptor beta chains presented below share a single source sample, sequenced in a study of T-cell memory formation after mild COVID-19. Using its own MiXCR run on the 5' RACE reads, TCRdb lists one record per CDR3 protein. The sample shows 450,000 or so distinct CDR3 sequences, roughly 20% of them seen only once. The sample comprised PBMCs or a T cell subset sorted from them (not recorded which). The receptors derive from an adult woman who had mild COVID-19 (a few samples of this study predate the infection). Cell type and time point are not known.

In its sample, this clonotype was seen a few times. The chain uses TRBV7-6 and TRBJ2-7, with 10 bases identical to TRBD1. This CDR3 comprises 13 residues. Germline V lookup: CDR1 SGHVS, CDR2 FNYEAQ. The ends lost 11 bases at V and 2 bases at J; junction bases unmatched: 6. The DNA of the CDR3 is TGTGCCTCCCGGGACAGGGGTGCCTACGAGCAGTACTTC. Its translation is CASRDRGAYEQYF.

The chain employs TRBV12-3 or TRBV12-4 and TRBJ2-2; D is unclear. Deletions cut 4 bases from V and 0 bases from J, with 12 bases between. The length of the CDR3 is 16 residues. The CDR3 is CASSSPPAANTGELFF. The DNA of the CDR3 is TGTGCCAGCAGTTCCCCTCCGGCAGCGAACACCGGGGAGCTGTTTTTT.

The rearrangement uses TRBV20-1 and TRBJ2-3; 8 bases match TRBD2. Germline CDR1 is DFQATT and CDR2 is SNEGSKA (reference sequence). V shed 1 base, J shed 0 bases, and the junction held 3 bases outside the gene matches. This CDR3 has 15 residues. This chain's CDR3 is CSARAGGKSTDTQYF. CDR3 nucleotides: TGCAGTGCTAGAGCGGGAGGGAAGAGCACAGATACGCAGTATTTT.

This chain joins TRBV6-1 and TRBJ2-7; tentative D call: TRBD1 (7 bases). V dropped 4 bases and J dropped 4 bases, with 17 bases sitting between them. This CDR3 is built from 15 residues. Germline CDR1 MNHNS, CDR2 SASEGT. The chain's CDR3 is CASSAEAGQIYEQYF. In nucleotides, the CDR3 is TGTGCCAGCAGTGCTGAGGCGGGACAGATATACGAGCAGTACTTC.

CDR3 loop: CASSDRGSNYGYTF. CDR3 coding DNA: TGTGCCAGCAGCGACAGGGGTTCGAACTATGGCTACACCTTC. J is TRBJ1-2 and V is TRBV7-2; 8 nucleotides line up with TRBD1. The CDR3 has 14 amino acids. Germline V gene sequence: CDR1 SGHTA, CDR2 FQGNSA. Trimming took 5 bases from V and 2 from J; bases not matched to a gene: 4. The variable domain in full, completed from reference TRBV7-2 and TRBJ1-2, reads GAGVSQSPSNKVTEKGKDVELRCDPISGHTALYWYRQSLGQGLEFLIYFQGNSAPDKSGLPSDRFSAERTGGSVSTLTIQRTQQEDSAVYLCASSDRGSNYGYTFGSGTRLTVV.

The rearrangement joins TRBV5-1 to TRBJ2-5; the D is unclear. Germline values: CDR1 SGHRS, CDR2 YFSETQ. The CDR3 is 14 residues long. The ends were cut back, 1 base at V and 1 base at J, with 8 bases in the middle. The CDR3 region has the DNA TGCGCCAGCAGCTTGCATGCAGGCCAAGAGACCCAGTACTTC. This codes for CASSLHAGQETQYF.

The rearrangement joins TRBV25-1 to TRBJ1-1, with 7 bases lining up with TRBD1. The junction had 5 bases not matched to a gene; V was cut back by 3 bases and J by 4 bases. Germline V gene sequence: CDR1 MGHDK, CDR2 SYGVNS. CDR3 length: 14 amino acids. This chain's CDR3 is CASSDQTGTTEAFF. The CDR3 DNA follows: TGTGCCAGCAGTGATCAGACAGGGACCACTGAAGCTTTCTTT.

This chain joins TRBV7-8 and TRBJ1-1, with 9 bases aligning to TRBD1. There are 14 residues in the CDR3. The V and J ends lost 2 bases and 4 bases, in that order; junction bases with no gene match: 2. CDR1 and CDR2 from the germline V gene are SGHVS and FQNEAQ. CDR3 coding DNA: TGTGCCAGCAGCTTAAGGGACAGGGTCACTGAAGCTTTCTTT. Amino acid sequence: CASSLRDRVTEAFF.

This clonotype was seen only a few times. CDR3 sequence: CASSLLAGPAYEQYF. The CDR3 bases are TGTGCCAGCAGTCTACTAGCGGGGCCGGCCTACGAGCAGTACTTC. The J gene is TRBJ2-7, the V gene TRBV27, with 10 bases that match TRBD2. Germline CDR1 is MNHEY and CDR2 is SMNVEV (reference sequence). V shed 5 bases, J shed 2 bases, and the junction held 6 bases outside the gene matches. The CDR3 covers 15 residues.

This clonotype was recorded many times. The gene calls are TRBV7-2 and TRBJ1-2; D is unresolved. The germline V gene has CDR1 SGHTA and CDR2 FQGNSA. Trimming shortened V by 5 bases and J by 0 bases, and 4 bases separated the two germline ends. This CDR3 has 12 amino acids. In DNA form, the CDR3 reads TGTGCCAGCAGCAAAGCTAACTATGGCTACACCTTC. It is translated as CASSKANYGYTF.